This T cell receptor beta chain was identified during a study of cytomegalovirus exposure and HLA in healthy donors. All donors participated as healthy donors of bone marrow. Study findings and constraints: Rare sequences made up most TCRs, while some public TCRs were found in many donors. Fewer N-insertions (relative to the approximately 670-donor mean) were reportedly seen in an Asian-associated ancestry cluster in a later analysis. Analysis performed later found more than 15,000 TCR beta sequences associated with HLA alleles at 0.05 false discovery rate.

The PCR employed 60 Vbeta primers together with 13 Jbeta primers. Here immunoSEQ multiplex PCR was the method, and the copy in TCRdb shows in-frame clones only, minus some. This table has 100,000 to 150,000 clones, about 74% appearing once. Worth noting for this clone: The antigen is unknown.

Trimming took off 6 bases at V and 3 bases at J, with 11 bases between the two ends. Germline V gene data show CDR1 as MGHRA and CDR2 as YSYEKL. This CDR3 comprises 13 residues. The rearrangement links TRBV4-1 to TRBJ1-2, with D unclear. This TCR came from a woman aged 55-70 years in good health and CMV-seronegative. Sequencing was carried out using PBMCs. In DNA form, the CDR3 reads TGCGCCAGCAGGGGAGTTACGGACTATGGCTACACCTTC. Its protein product is CASRGVTDYGYTF.